A single sample gave rise to the 14 T cell receptor beta chains below, sequenced in a study of tumor-infiltrating lymphocytes in primary liver carcinoma. The authors made TCR beta cDNA from approximately 500 ng total RNA with a constant-region primer. Slightly modified ARM-PCR served as the procedure for the TCR beta libraries. These libraries came from three rounds of nested multiplex PCR. Each of the first two PCR rounds ran around 10 cycles with TRBV1-TRBV30 forward and C-beta reverse primers. TCRdb itself ran the multiplex PCR reads through MiXCR, one entry per CDR3 protein. The sample has 300,000 to 350,000 distinct CDR3 sequences; 65% are singletons. The study extracted blood RNA from unsorted whole blood and also extracted germline DNA. The source material was peripheral blood. Receptor source: a man aged 40-55 years with primary liver carcinoma and hepatitis B virus infection.

In regard to this clonotype: Sequence at one end of the junction differs from germline and may be a read error. This chain connects TRBV11-2 to TRBJ2-7, with no clear D. CDR1 and CDR2 (germline): SGHAT, FQNNGV. The CDR3 is 14 amino acids. The CDR3 DNA reads as TGTGCCATCAGCTCAGTGGCCTCTACCTACGAGCAGTACTTC. Translated, it gives CAISSVASTYEQYF.

This clonotype was detected a few times. This chain links TRBV29-1 with TRBJ2-5; D gene ambiguous. The CDR3 runs 11 residues. The germline V gene encodes CDR1 SQVTM and CDR2 ANQGSEA. Trimming took 5 bases from V and 0 from J, leaving 4 bases between them. In DNA form, the CDR3 reads TGCAGCGTTAAATACCAAGAGACCCAGTACTTC. Translating gives CSVKYQETQYF.

To note about this clonotype: A read error may account for a junction end that differs from germline. This chain connects TRBV11-2 to TRBJ1-2; 8 nucleotides line up with TRBD1. There are 14 residues in the CDR3. Germline loops: CDR1 SGHAT, CDR2 FQNNGV. The CDR3 region has the DNA TGTACCAGCAGCCCTGGACAGGGAGATTATGGCTACGCCTTC. Its translation is CTSSPGQGDYGYAF.

In the case of this clonotype: Being one base from a much bigger clone, this may be a read error. The rearrangement links TRBV11-1 to TRBJ2-7, with TRBD1 identical over 8 bases. J lost 1 base, V lost 7 bases, and 9 bases had no gene match. Germline assignment: CDR1 SGHAT and CDR2 FQDESV (reference sequence). The CDR3 loop spans 15 amino acids. In DNA form, the CDR3 reads TGTGCCAGCATGCCCGCAGGGGGCAGGTCCTACGAGCAGTACTTC. Translation: CASMPAGGRSYEQYF.

The chain links TRBV10-3 to TRBJ2-2; 9 bases line up with TRBD2. The junction had 8 bases not matched to a gene; V was cut back by 6 bases and J by 0 bases. This CDR3 contains 17 residues. Germline loops: CDR1 ENHRY, CDR2 SYGVKD. In DNA, the CDR3 is TGTGCCATCAGCAGTACTAGCGGGTATGCGAACACCGGGGAGCTGTTTTTT. This encodes CAISSTSGYANTGELFF.

This clonotype was counted a few times. The V and J genes are TRBV5-1 and TRBJ2-7, with 7 nucleotides matching TRBD1. The CDR3 runs 14 residues. With 1 base clipped from V and 2 bases from J, the junction kept 3 bases outside the gene matches. From germline, CDR1 is SGHRS and CDR2 YFSETQ. This CDR3 reads CASSLTGATYEQYF. In DNA form, the CDR3 reads TGCGCCAGCAGCTTGACAGGGGCTACCTACGAGCAGTACTTC.

The table lists this clonotype with many counts. V gene TRBV6-1 combines with J gene TRBJ1-2; D may be TRBD1 (6 bases). This CDR3 region has 13 residues. With 2 bases removed from V and 7 bases from J, the gap between germline ends came to 11 bases. Germline V lookup: CDR1 MNHNS, CDR2 SASEGT. The CDR3 loop reads CASSENRVGGYTF. The CDR3 coding sequence is TGTGCCAGCAGTGAAAACAGGGTTGGTGGCTACACCTTC.

The chain employs TRBV5-4 and TRBJ2-3, with TRBD1 matching over 8 bases. V gave up 1 base and J gave up 4 bases; unmatched junction bases: 5. This CDR3 is 15 amino acids long. The germline V gene has CDR1 SGHNT and CDR2 YYREEE (reference sequence). CDR3 loop: CASSLRTGPSDTQYF. CDR3 sequence (DNA): TGTGCCAGCAGCTTGAGGACAGGGCCATCAGATACGCAGTATTTT. The full variable domain, rest sourced from reference TRBV5-4 and TRBJ2-3, is ETGVTQSPTHLIKTRGQQVTLRCSSQSGHNTVSWYQQALGQGPQFIFQYYREEENGRGNFPPRFSGLQFPNYSSELNVNALELDDSALYLCASSLRTGPSDTQYFGPGTRLTVL.

This chain links TRBV7-9 with TRBJ1-4; possibly TRBD1 for D (5 bases). Looked up from germline, CDR1 is SEHNR and CDR2 is FQNEAQ (reference sequence). V lost 3 bases to trimming and J lost 8 bases, with 19 bases between them. The CDR3 length is 16 residues. CDR3 sequence: CASSFLNRDSEEKLFF. The DNA for the CDR3 is TGTGCCAGCAGCTTCTTAAACCGGGACTCGGAAGAAAAACTGTTTTTT.

As concerns this clonotype: A read error is possible here, since a much larger clone lies one base away. This likely comes from a read error, as the CDR3 has no conserved phenylalanine or tryptophan at its end. CDR3 DNA: TGCGCCAGCAGCCAAGTTCCGCGAGGAGAGACCCAGTACTCC. It specifies CASSQVPRGETQYS. The rearrangement uses TRBV4-1 and TRBJ2-5; D gene ambiguous. The V gene's germline CDR1 is MGHRA and CDR2 YSYEKL. V was cut by 1 base and J by 4 bases, with 10 bases left in between. This CDR3 has 14 residues.

The chain carries TRBV11-1 and TRBJ2-7; maybe TRBD2 (6 bases). V was pared by 5 bases and J by 7 bases, with 21 bases between. Germline lookup yields CDR1 SGHAT and CDR2 FQDESV (reference sequence). CDR3 length: 15 amino acids. The CDR3 DNA is TGTGCCAGCAGCCACCGGACTATCGGAATAGGGGAGCAGTACTTC. Translation: CASSHRTIGIGEQYF.

About this clonotype itself: Its ends do not fully match the called genes, so a read error is possible. This chain connects TRBV12-3 or TRBV12-4 to TRBJ2-2, with no clear D. CDR3 length equals 17 residues. CDR3 nucleotides: TGTGTCAGCAGTTTCCGGCCACTTTCTACCCAGACTGGGGAGCTGTTTTTT. Its translation: CVSSFRPLSTQTGELFF.

As to this clonotype: A junction end diverges from the germline sequence, so it may reflect a read error. The rearrangement joins TRBV4-1 to TRBJ2-2; 8 bases are a match to TRBD1. The CDR3 covers 16 residues. Per the germline V gene, CDR1 is MGHRA and CDR2 is YSYEKL. In nucleotides, the CDR3 is TGCGCCGGCAGCGCCGGACAGGGCCCAAACGCCGGGGAGCTGTTTTTT. Its protein product is CAGSAGQGPNAGELFF.

The CDR3, as DNA: TGTGCCAGTAGGGCAGGTGCTAAAGATACGCAGTATTTT. Translation gives CASRAGAKDTQYF. The chain recombines TRBV6-5 with TRBJ2-3; D is unclear. Trimming shortened V by 9 bases and J by 5 bases, and 15 bases separated the two germline ends. CDR1 and CDR2 from the germline V gene are MNHEY and SVGAGI. This CDR3 has 13 residues.